These 8 T cell receptor beta chains were sequenced from one sample in a study of blood T cells in healthy people across ages. A sample-barcoded 5' primer and a J-beta primer mix were used in a second PCR of roughly 6 to 11 cycles. TCRdb reanalysed the 5' RACE reads using MiXCR and keeps one entry per CDR3 protein. The sample yields about 840,000 distinct CDR3 sequences, approximately 32% seen once. These same records also appear under a second study, on T cells of mothers and their children.

The sequenced sample was blood. The receptors derive from a woman aged 40 to 55 in good health.

This sequence joins TRBV6-1 and TRBJ2-4; D gene unclear. The end of the DNA fits TRBJ2-7 better, so the J call may be wrong. The germline gives CDR1 MNHNS, CDR2 SASEGT. The CDR3 sequence is 12 residues long. The CDR3 sequence: CASSELPFEQYF. The DNA for the CDR3 is TGTGCCAGCAGTGAACTCCCCTTCGAGCAGTACTTC.

Of note for this clonotype: It may be a read error: a sequence one base away is much more abundant. The V and J genes are TRBV7-2 and TRBJ1-2; D gene ambiguous. The CDR3 is 15 residues long. Per germline, CDR1 SGHTA and CDR2 FQGNSA. The CDR3 bases are TGTGCCAGCAGCTTAGACGGAGAGAATAAAGCTGGCTGCACCTTC. It specifies CASSLDGENKAGCTF. Filled out from reference TRBV7-2 and TRBJ1-2, the complete variable domain reads GAGVSQSPSNKVTEKGKDVELRCDPISGHTALYWYRQSLGQGLEFLIYFQGNSAPDKSGLPSDRFSAERTGGSVSTLTIQRTQQEDSAVYLCASSLDGENKAGCTFGSGTRLTVV.

The chain couples TRBV28 to TRBJ2-3; D may be TRBD2 (7 bases). V was trimmed by 5 bases and J by 2 bases, leaving 14 bases between them. The CDR3 sequence is 15 residues long. In germline, CDR1 is MDHEN, CDR2 SYDVKM. The CDR3 nucleotides are TGTGCCAGCAGTGGGTCGGCGGGGGCCACAGATACGCAGTATTTT. Translating it yields CASSGSAGATDTQYF. The full variable domain, in which reference TRBV28 and TRBJ2-3 provide the parts outside the CDR3, is DVKVTQSSRYLVKRTGEKVFLECVQDMDHENMFWYRQDPGLGLRLIYFSYDVKMKEKGDIPEGYSVSREKKERFSLILESASTNQTSMYLCASSGSAGATDTQYFGPGTRLTVL.

This chain joins TRBV6-5 and TRBJ1-5; D possibly corresponds to TRBD1 (6 bases). Germline V gene data show CDR1 as MNHEY and CDR2 as SVGAGI. V lost 6 bases and J 6 bases, leaving 15 bases between the germline ends. The CDR3 loop spans 14 amino acids. This CDR3 reads CASSPREGGQPQHF. Here the CDR3 DNA reads TGTGCCAGCAGCCCCCGCGAAGGGGGTCAGCCCCAGCATTTT.

The table lists this clonotype with a few counts. The rearrangement links TRBV30 to TRBJ2-1; D is unclear. Germline V gives CDR1 GTSNPN, CDR2 SVGIG (reference sequence). The germline V and J ends were trimmed by 0 bases and 3 bases, with 6 bases remaining between them. The CDR3 runs to 13 residues. The CDR3 DNA is TGTGCCTGGAGTGTAACAGTCTACAATGAGCAGTTCTTC. Residues: CAWSVTVYNEQFF.

This clonotype was observed many times. The chain has TRBV5-1 and TRBJ2-7, with TRBD1 identical over 11 bases. Trimming took 3 bases from V and 3 from J; bases not matched to a gene: 8. There are 16 residues in the CDR3. Germline V gene sequence: CDR1 SGHRS, CDR2 YFSETQ. Here the CDR3 reads CASSWSPGQGGYEQYF. The CDR3, as DNA: TGCGCCAGCAGCTGGTCCCCGGGACAGGGGGGCTACGAGCAGTACTTC.

The CDR3 region has the DNA TGCAGTGCCGGGTGGGGCGGGATAGAGACCCAGTACTTC. This translates into CSAGWGGIETQYF. The chain joins TRBV20-1 to TRBJ2-5; perhaps TRBD2 as D (6 bases). V gave up 6 bases and J gave up 4 bases, with 15 bases separating them. Germline V CDR1 and CDR2: DFQATT, SNEGSKA (reference sequence). The CDR3 sequence is 13 residues long.

This clonotype has only a few counts. DNA for the CDR3: TGTGCCAGCAGCTTGTTTAGCGGGGGGAACAATGAGCAGTTCTTC. Its protein is CASSLFSGGNNEQFF. The chain uses TRBV5-5 and TRBJ2-1, with 10 bases lining up with TRBD2. Trimming cost V 1 base and J 5 bases; bases outside gene matches: 3. This CDR3 comprises 15 residues. Germline loops: CDR1 SGHKS, CDR2 YYEKEE (reference sequence).